The T cell receptor beta chain under discussion was sequenced for a study of T cells in Graves' hyperthyroidism and ophthalmopathy. RNA transcripts gave rise to amplified TCR beta CDR3 regions. TCR CDR3 underwent first-round RT-PCR with the HTBI primer set. TCRdb independently ran MiXCR on the multiplex PCR reads; one entry per CDR3 protein. The sample includes roughly 170,000 distinct CDR3 sequences, about 9.4% seen only once; the top ten take 22%. As to this clonotype: The antigen remains unidentified. A much larger clone differs by one base, so this may be a read error.

Whole-study results and caveats: Blood also carried most thyroid clonotypes expanded above 0.001.

Hyperthyroidism had been newly diagnosed in patients aged 18 to 65, and its duration was under 2 months. This TCR was recovered from a woman younger than 30 with Graves' hyperthyroidism that later progressed to Graves' ophthalmopathy. The sample was blood.

CDR3 residues: CSVRRKANYEQYF. The CDR3 region has the DNA TGCAGTGTTAGACGGAAAGCGAACTACGAGCAGTACTTC. The chain links TRBV20-1 to TRBJ2-7; no clear D gene. The CDR3 runs to 13 residues. Germline CDR1 reads DFQATT; CDR2 reads SNEGSKA (reference sequence).